A single sample gave rise to the 28 T cell receptor beta chains below, sequenced in a study of blood T cell repertoires in COVID-19. Repertoires were generated with immunoSEQ multiplex PCR, while TCRdb's copy carries only in-frame clones and drops some. The data hold under 250,000 clones, with roughly 82% observed a single time. The sequenced sample was peripheral blood. These receptors all come from an elderly man with acute or convalescent COVID-19.

The chain is built from TRBV10-3 and TRBJ2-1; D unresolved. CDR1 and CDR2 from the germline V gene are ENHRY and SYGVKD. CDR3 length equals 13 residues. The V and J ends lost 3 bases and 1 base respectively, with 4 bases between them. The CDR3 loop is CAISDGSYNEQFF. DNA of the CDR3: TGTGCCATCAGTGACGGTTCCTACAATGAGCAGTTCTTC.

The chain carries TRBV29-1 and TRBJ1-3; the D gene is possibly TRBD1 (6 bases). Germline loops: CDR1 SQVTM, CDR2 ANQGSEA. The germline V and J ends were trimmed by 7 bases and 1 base, with 8 bases remaining between them. The CDR3 length is 12 residues. CDR3 sequence: CSAQGSGNTIYF. CDR3 nucleotide sequence: TGCAGCGCTCAGGGGTCTGGAAACACCATATATTTT.

V and J are TRBV29-1 and TRBJ1-2, with 8 bases matching TRBD1. The CDR3 consists of 16 residues. In germline, CDR1 is SQVTM, CDR2 ANQGSEA. The ends lost 6 bases at V and 6 bases at J; junction bases unmatched: 18. DNA of the CDR3: TGCAGCGTCGAATACCGGGACAGGAGGGGCTTGGATGGCTACACCTTC. Its translation: CSVEYRDRRGLDGYTF.

CDR3 coding DNA: TGTGCCAGCAGGGGGGCCGGGAATACTGAAGCTTTCTTT. This codes for CASRGAGNTEAFF. The chain is built from TRBV6-4 and TRBJ1-1; D perhaps matches TRBD1 (6 bases). Germline CDR1 and CDR2: MRHNA and SNTAGT. This CDR3 comprises 13 residues. V was shortened by 6 bases and J by 5 bases, with 13 bases between the two germline ends.

This clone showed up just once. The genes are TRBV6-5 and TRBJ2-2; TRBD2 might be the D (5 bases). CDR1 and CDR2 from the germline V gene are MNHEY and SVGAGI. The CDR3 runs 16 residues. The V and J ends lost 2 bases and 4 bases respectively, with 14 bases between them. CDR3 residues: CASSYKSSPGTGELFF. As DNA, the CDR3 is TGTGCCAGCAGTTACAAGTCTAGCCCCGGCACCGGGGAGCTGTTTTTT.

The chain has TRBV24-1 and TRBJ1-2, with D uncertain. V lost 5 bases and J lost 10, with 19 bases in between. The CDR3 runs 14 residues. Germline CDR1 reads KGHDR; CDR2 reads SFDVKD. This chain's CDR3 is CATSGTGPLGDYTF. The CDR3 region has the DNA TGTGCCACCAGTGGTACCGGGCCCCTCGGGGACTACACCTTC.

The genes are TRBV2 and TRBJ1-5, with no clear D. Trimming pared 4 bases from V and 2 bases from J, leaving 9 bases between. Germline loops: CDR1 SNHLY, CDR2 FYNNEI. This CDR3 has 14 amino acids. The CDR3 sequence: CASSAAGGNQPQHF. The DNA of the CDR3 is TGTGCCAGCAGTGCAGCCGGGGGCAATCAGCCCCAGCATTTT.

The table lists this clone with a few counts. V gene TRBV28 combines with J gene TRBJ1-1; TRBD1 is a possible D gene (6 bases). Trimming stripped 1 base from V and 1 base from J, with 10 bases between. The CDR3 totals 15 residues. Germline lookup yields CDR1 MDHEN and CDR2 SYDVKM. CDR3 sequence (DNA): TGTGCCAGCAGTTTATATGCACAGGGGAACACTGAAGCTTTCTTT. Translation gives CASSLYAQGNTEAFF.

The CDR3 DNA is TGTGCCAGCAGTTTACAGACTAGCGGGAGTTCGAACTACGAGCAGTACTTC. Encoded protein: CASSLQTSGSSNYEQYF. The chain links TRBV28 to TRBJ2-7; 12 positions agree with TRBD2. Germline CDR1 and CDR2: MDHEN and SYDVKM. This CDR3 is 17 amino acids long. The ends lost 2 bases at V and 3 bases at J; junction bases unmatched: 8.

The CDR3 reads CASSPIGQGVEKLFF. In DNA, the CDR3 is TGTGCCAGCTCACCTATCGGACAGGGGGTTGAAAAACTGTTTTTT. The chain combines TRBV18 with TRBJ1-4; 10 bases are shared with TRBD1. The CDR3 extends over 15 amino acids. CDR1 is KGHSH, CDR2 LQKENI, per germline. Trimming at V came to 3 bases and at J to 7 bases, leaving 5 bases not matched to a gene.

About this clone: The same CDR3 can be traced to other DNA sequences in this sample. V gene TRBV3-1 (or the pseudogene TRBV3-2) combines with J gene TRBJ1-5; D might be TRBD1 (6 bases). V was pared by 1 base and J by 4 bases, with 11 bases between. CDR1 LGHDT and CDR2 YNNKEL come from the germline V gene (reference sequence). This CDR3 region has 15 residues. DNA for the CDR3: TGTGCCAGCAGCCAAGGAGGGGGAGGGAATCAGCCCCAGCATTTT. This gives the protein CASSQGGGGNQPQHF.

The V call is TRBV5-4, the J call TRBJ2-7, with a possible D match to TRBD1 (5 bases). In germline, CDR1 is SGHNT, CDR2 YYREEE (reference sequence). The CDR3 has 15 residues. Trimming removed 0 bases at V and 5 bases at J, with 15 bases between. CDR3 bases: TGTGCCAGCAGCTTGGGGGGCTCCAAGGGGAACGAGCAGTACTTC. It specifies CASSLGGSKGNEQYF.

The rearrangement uses TRBV29-1 and TRBJ2-2; weak D call: TRBD1 (5 bases). Looked up from germline, CDR1 is SQVTM and CDR2 is ANQGSEA. V was pared by 7 bases and J by 8 bases, with 14 bases between. The CDR3 sequence is 12 residues long. The CDR3 nucleotides read TGCAGCGCTGGACACCTGGGGGGGGAGCTGTTTTTT. Protein product: CSAGHLGGELFF.

Only one count was recorded for this clone. This chain connects TRBV4-3 to TRBJ1-5; 7 nucleotides match TRBD1. With V trimmed by 0 bases and J by 4 bases, 9 bases remained unmatched. The CDR3 sequence is 17 residues long. Germline-derived CDR1 and CDR2 are LGHNA and YSLEER. This CDR3 is CASSQDRFGTVNQPQHF. As DNA, the CDR3 is TGCGCCAGCAGCCAAGATCGGTTCGGGACAGTGAATCAGCCCCAGCATTTT.

This clone occurred a few times. The genes are TRBV18 and TRBJ2-3; 9 positions agree with TRBD1. Trimming cost V 3 bases and J 2 bases; bases outside gene matches: 9. CDR1 and CDR2 (germline): KGHSH, LQKENI. This CDR3 is built from 17 residues. The CDR3 DNA sequence: TGTGCCAGCTCACCTATAAAAGGGACAGGGTTCACAGATACGCAGTATTTT. Translating gives CASSPIKGTGFTDTQYF. Full variable domain (remainder filled in from reference TRBV18 and TRBJ2-3): NAGVMQNPRHLVRRRGQEARLRCSPMKGHSHVYWYRQLPEEGLKFMVYLQKENIIDESGMPKERFSAEFPKEGPSILRIQQVVRGDSAAYFCASSPIKGTGFTDTQYFGPGTRLTVL.

J is TRBJ1-2 and V is TRBV5-1; 7 bases line up with TRBD1. J was trimmed by 0 bases and V by 4 bases; bases with no gene match: 3. CDR1 and CDR2 (germline): SGHRS, YFSETQ. The CDR3 runs 14 residues. Written as DNA, the CDR3 is TGCGCCAGCAGCCTGGGACAGTCTAACTATGGCTACACCTTC. Translation gives CASSLGQSNYGYTF.

This chain connects TRBV5-8 to TRBJ1-5; TRBD1 is a possible D gene (6 bases). Germline values: CDR1 SGHTS, CDR2 YDEGEE. The CDR3 contains 14 residues. Trimming stripped 0 bases from V and 6 bases from J, with 10 bases between. The DNA of the CDR3 is TGTGCCAGCAGCTTGGAACAGGGAAGTCAGCCCCAGCATTTT. Protein sequence: CASSLEQGSQPQHF.

The chain recombines TRBV2 with TRBJ1-3; 8 nucleotides line up with TRBD1. The germline gives CDR1 SNHLY, CDR2 FYNNEI. The CDR3 sequence is 15 residues long. J gave up 2 bases and V 6 bases, and 6 bases lay outside the gene matches. The CDR3 sequence: CASSFDRGAGNTIYF. CDR3 nucleotide sequence: TGTGCCAGCAGCTTCGACAGGGGAGCTGGAAACACCATATATTTT.

V usage is TRBV5-6 and J usage is TRBJ1-1, with D possibly TRBD1 on 6 matching bases. Germline V gives CDR1 SGHDT, CDR2 YYEEEE. V lost 3 bases to trimming and J lost 0 bases, with 15 bases between them. This CDR3 has 16 amino acids. This chain's CDR3 is CASSSRQERMNTEAFF. For the CDR3, the DNA is TGTGCCAGCAGCTCGAGACAGGAGCGGATGAACACTGAAGCTTTCTTT.

The chain recombines TRBV9 with TRBJ1-5; possible D gene TRBD1, 5 bases. V was shortened by 4 bases and J by 7 bases, with 18 bases between the two germline ends. This CDR3 region has 15 residues. Per the germline V gene, CDR1 is SGDLS and CDR2 is YYNGEE. The CDR3 region is CASSPDQGSEQPQHF. In DNA form, the CDR3 reads TGTGCCAGCAGCCCTGACCAGGGATCGGAGCAGCCCCAGCATTTT.

The rearrangement links TRBV5-4 to TRBJ2-2; 7 nucleotides align to TRBD2. The V gene's germline CDR1 is SGHNT and CDR2 YYREEE (reference sequence). With V trimmed by 5 bases and J by 4 bases, 5 bases remained unmatched. The length of the CDR3 is 14 residues. In nucleotides, the CDR3 is TGTGCCAGCAGTACCCCGGGGGGCACCGGGGAGCTGTTTTTT. Translating gives CASSTPGGTGELFF.

The rearrangement joins TRBV28 to TRBJ1-2; no reliable D call. V gave up 6 bases and J gave up 8 bases, with 10 bases separating them. Germline values: CDR1 MDHEN, CDR2 SYDVKM. This CDR3 has 11 residues. Here the CDR3 reads CASSLLEGYTF. CDR3 nucleotide sequence: TGTGCCAGCAGCCTACTCGAAGGCTACACCTTC.

The V call is TRBV9, the J call TRBJ1-6; TRBD1 aligns across 7 bases. V was pared by 6 bases and J by 9 bases, with 6 bases of the junction left unmatched. Germline-derived CDR1 and CDR2 are SGDLS and YYNGEE. The CDR3 runs to 13 residues. The CDR3 spells CASTDRWSSPLHF. DNA for the CDR3: TGTGCCAGCACGGACAGGTGGAGTTCACCCCTCCACTTT. Full variable domain (outside the CDR3, taken from reference TRBV9 and TRBJ1-6): DSGVTQTPKHLITATGQRVTLRCSPRSGDLSVYWYQQSLDQGLQFLIQYYNGEERAKGNILERFSAQQFPDLHSELNLSSLELGDSALYFCASTDRWSSPLHFGNGTRLTVT.

This clone was detected once. V gene TRBV18 combines with J gene TRBJ1-5; D is possibly TRBD1 (6 bases). The V gene's germline CDR1 is KGHSH and CDR2 LQKENI. Between the trimmed V and J ends, which lost 6 bases and 4 bases, there was a span of 16 bases. The CDR3 length is 15 residues. CDR3 protein: CASSLDGQSNQPQHF. CDR3 nucleotides: TGTGCCAGCTCTTTGGACGGACAGAGTAATCAGCCCCAGCATTTT.

J is TRBJ2-1 and V is TRBV4-1; 10 bases align to TRBD2. V lost 0 bases to trimming and J lost 4 bases; unmatched junction nucleotides: 3. This CDR3 region has 16 residues. The germline gives CDR1 MGHRA, CDR2 YSYEKL. This CDR3 reads CASSQDASGGYNEQFF. The CDR3 DNA sequence: TGCGCCAGCAGCCAAGATGCTAGCGGGGGTTACAATGAGCAGTTCTTC.

The J gene is TRBJ1-5, the V gene TRBV19, with 9 positions matching TRBD1. V dropped 5 bases and J dropped 3; count of bases not matched to a gene: 5. This CDR3 is built from 15 residues. Germline assignment: CDR1 LNHDA and CDR2 SQIVND (reference sequence). The CDR3: CASSPDRGPNQPQHF. The CDR3 DNA reads TGTGCCAGTAGTCCGGACAGGGGACCCAATCAGCCCCAGCATTTT.

This chain links TRBV7-8 with TRBJ1-2; D perhaps matches TRBD1 (6 bases). The CDR3 is made up of 16 amino acids. Germline CDR1 and CDR2: SGHVS and FQNEAQ. The V end was cut by 1 base, the J end by 0 bases, with 12 bases between. CDR3 DNA sequence: TGTGCCAGCAGCTTAGGGAGGACAGAGACTAACTATGGCTACACCTTC. This encodes CASSLGRTETNYGYTF.

In nucleotides, the CDR3 is TGTGCCATCAGTGATGGAGGGAGGGTTCAGACTGGAAACACCATATATTTT. Its protein product is CAISDGGRVQTGNTIYF. The chain carries TRBV10-3 and TRBJ1-3; D gene ambiguous. Germline assignment: CDR1 ENHRY and CDR2 SYGVKD. V lost 3 bases and J lost 2, with 17 bases in between. The CDR3 is made up of 17 amino acids.